This is a list of T cell receptor beta chains from one sample in a study of blood T cell repertoires in COVID-19. Only in-frame clones appear in the TCRdb table, and some are missing; sequencing was by immunoSEQ multiplex PCR. Here the sample spans fewer than 350,000 clones, roughly 87% being singletons. The sequenced sample consisted of peripheral blood. The receptors stem from a man in his late teens or twenties with active or convalescent COVID-19. Both conserved end residues are part of each CDR3. D genes are given only for firm matches. Size is omitted from some rows. Given values are once, few, many or a class for expanded clones.

>-|TRBV2|TRBJ1-6|-
TGTGCCAGCAGTGTGACAGAAAGTTCACCCCTCCACTTT
CASSVTESSPLHF
>-|TRBV6-2/TRBV6-3|TRBJ2-5|few
TGTGCCAGCAGTTACCGGTGGGAGACCCAGTACTTC
CASSYRWETQYF
>-|TRBV7-8|TRBJ1-1|-
TGTGCCAGCAGCTTAATGGGGGCCACTGAAGCTTTCTTT
CASSLMGATEAFF
>TRBD1|TRBV10-2|TRBJ1-1|-
TGCGCCAGCAGTAACCGGGACAGTCTGAACACTGAAGCTTTCTTT
CASSNRDSLNTEAFF
>TRBD2|TRBV9|TRBJ2-2|-
TGTGCCAGCAGCGCTCTAGCGGGGGCCACCGGGGAGCTGTTTTTT
CASSALAGATGELFF
>-|TRBV27|TRBJ1-2|few
TGTGCCAGCAGTCCTTACGGAGATGGCTACACCTTC
CASSPYGDGYTF
>-|TRBV29-1|TRBJ1-2|-
TGCAGCGTGGCCGCAGGGGAGTCATTTGGCTACACCTTC
CSVAAGESFGYTF
>TRBD1|TRBV6-2/TRBV6-3|TRBJ2-2|-
TGTGCCAGCAGTTATAGTCAGAGACCGGGACAGGCGAACACCGGGGAGCTGTTTTTT
CASSYSQRPGQANTGELFF
>-|TRBV15|TRBJ1-1|-
TGTGCCACCAGCAGTAGAGGGGGAACTGAAGCTTTCTTT
CATSSRGGTEAFF
>-|TRBV12-5|TRBJ2-2|-
TGTGCTAGTGGCGCTGGGGGGAGCACCGGGGAGCTGTTTTTT
CASGAGGSTGELFF
>-|TRBV10-3|TRBJ1-1|-
TGTGCCACCAGACGGGAGAACACTGAAGCTTTCTTT
CATRRENTEAFF
>TRBD1|TRBV18|TRBJ2-7|-
TGTGCCAGCTCACGCAACCACAGGGGCGAGCAGTACTTC
CASSRNHRGEQYF
>-|TRBV11-2|TRBJ1-4|-
TGTGCCAGCAGCTTACAGGGATTGAAACTGTTTTTT
CASSLQGLKLFF
>-|TRBV10-3|TRBJ1-2|-
TGTGCCATCAGTGAGGGTCGGGGGGCGGCCTATGGCTACACCTTC
CAISEGRGAAYGYTF
>TRBD1|TRBV27|TRBJ1-2|-
TGTGCCAGCAGTTTGAAGGGGGCATGGGGCTACACCTTC
CASSLKGAWGYTF
>TRBD1|TRBV6-6|TRBJ2-7|once
TGTGCCAGCAGTTATGTCAGGGGGATGAACGAGCAGTACTTC
CASSYVRGMNEQYF
>-|TRBV6-1|TRBJ1-4|-
TGTGCCAGCAGTGATTTCGCAGGGGAGTTGGAAAAACTGTTTTTT
CASSDFAGELEKLFF
>-|TRBV27|TRBJ2-5|-
TGTGCCAGCAGTTTAGGAGGATCTGGTGAGACCCAGTACTTC
CASSLGGSGETQYF
>TRBD1|TRBV9|TRBJ2-4|-
TGTGCCAGCAGCGTAGGACAGGGGAATAACATTCAGTACTTC
CASSVGQGNNIQYF
>TRBD1|TRBV27|TRBJ1-2|-
TGTGCCAGCAGTTTAGTCCCTACAGGGGATGGCTACACCTTC
CASSLVPTGDGYTF
>-|TRBV9|TRBJ2-5|-
TGTGCCAGCAGCGTGGGTCTACAGAACCAAGAGACCCAGTACTTC
CASSVGLQNQETQYF
>-|TRBV3-1/TRBV3-2|TRBJ2-5|-
TGTGCCAGCAGCCAAGATCTCGGCCCACGACGGAGAGAGACCCAGTACTTC
CASSQDLGPRRRETQYF
>-|TRBV21-1|TRBJ1-6|once
TGTGCCAGCACCCGGGACAGGGAAGATTCACCCCTCCACTTT
CASTRDREDSPLHF
>TRBD1|TRBV9|TRBJ1-5|-
TGTGCCAGCAGCGTAGCCCGTAGCCCTTTTCCCGGACAGGGTTTCCCGAATAGCAATCAGCCCCAGCATTTT
CASSVARSPFPGQGFPNSNQPQHF
>-|TRBV29-1|TRBJ2-7|-
TGCAGCGCTTCGATGGACAATCGATTAACCTACGAGCAGTACTTC
CSASMDNRLTYEQYF
>-|TRBV9|TRBJ1-2|-
TGTGCCAGCAGCGTAGTGGAGGGATCGCACTATGGCTACACCTTC
CASSVVEGSHYGYTF
>-|TRBV21-1|TRBJ2-5|-
TGTGCCAGCAGCAAAAGGGCTAGCTTTGGAGAGACCCAGTACTTC
CASSKRASFGETQYF
>-|TRBV18|TRBJ1-5|-
TGTGCCAGCTCAGGTCGGCCAGGATATCAGCCCCAGCATTTT
CASSGRPGYQPQHF
>TRBD1|TRBV5-6|TRBJ1-4|-
TGTGCCAGCAGCTACGGGACAGGGGATGAAAAACTGTTTTTT
CASSYGTGDEKLFF
>TRBD2|TRBV5-8|TRBJ2-7|-
TGTGCCAGCAGCGGGACTAGCTACGAGCAGTACTTC
CASSGTSYEQYF
>-|TRBV7-9|TRBJ1-3|-
TGTGCCAGCAGCTTAGGGTCAGGGTCTGGAAACACCATATATTTT
CASSLGSGSGNTIYF
>-|TRBV7-2|TRBJ2-7|-
TGTGCCAGCAGCTCAATCCCTGGGCAGTTCTACGAGCAGTACTTC
CASSSIPGQFYEQYF
>-|TRBV4-1|TRBJ1-1|-
TGCGCCAGCAGCCCGCTCGGGACTGAAGCTTTCTTT
CASSPLGTEAFF
>-|TRBV6-5|TRBJ1-3|-
TGTGCCAGCAGTTACTCGAGGGGAGGGGCTGGAAACACCATATATTTT
CASSYSRGGAGNTIYF
>TRBD1|TRBV25-1|TRBJ1-1|once
TGTGCCAGCAGTGATCAACCCAACAGGGGGCTTGACACTGAAGCTTTCTTT
CASSDQPNRGLDTEAFF
>TRBD1|TRBV9|TRBJ1-2|-
TGTGCCAGCAGCGCAGACGACAGGGGATTGAATGGCTACACCTTC
CASSADDRGLNGYTF
>TRBD2|TRBV7-2|TRBJ2-1|once
TGTGCCAGCAGCGAACCGGGACTAGCGGGGGGACCCTCCTACAATGAGCAGTTCTTC
CASSEPGLAGGPSYNEQFF
>-|TRBV6-1|TRBJ2-6|many
TGTGCCAGCAGTGGGGGCCGTACCCTCTCTGGGGCCAACGTCCTGACTTTC
CASSGGRTLSGANVLTF
>-|TRBV6-5|TRBJ2-7|few
TGTGCCAGCAGTTACGCCGGAGTCTCCTACGAGCAGTACTTC
CASSYAGVSYEQYF
>TRBD1|TRBV6-1|TRBJ2-7|-
TGTGCCAGCAGTGAAGGACAGGGGGACGAGCAGTACTTC
CASSEGQGDEQYF
>-|TRBV19|TRBJ2-7|-
TGTGCCAGTAGTATGTTCAGTGTAGGGACATCGACCTACGAGCAGTACTTC
CASSMFSVGTSTYEQYF
>TRBD2|TRBV3-1/TRBV3-2|TRBJ2-3|-
TGTGCCAGCATCCCCACGGGACTAGCGGGGACCCAGGGCACAGATACGCAGTATTTT
CASIPTGLAGTQGTDTQYF
>TRBD1|TRBV11-2|TRBJ2-3|-
TGTGCCAGCAGCTTGTCTCCGGACAGGGGGCCCCCAGATACGCAGTATTTT
CASSLSPDRGPPDTQYF
>TRBD2|TRBV5-6|TRBJ2-3|-
TGTGCCAGCTCCGCGGGGGGTTACACAGATACGCAGTATTTT
CASSAGGYTDTQYF
>TRBD1|TRBV5-1|TRBJ1-6|-
TGCGCCAGCAGGACAGGGGGGGGTACGAATTCACCCCTCCACTTT
CASRTGGGTNSPLHF
>TRBD1|TRBV5-4|TRBJ1-6|once
TGTGCCAGCAGCCTGCGACAGGGACTCAATTCACCCCTCCACTTT
CASSLRQGLNSPLHF
>-|TRBV3-1/TRBV3-2|TRBJ1-1|-
TGTGCCAGCAGCCAAGGGACACAGGGTACTGAAGCTTTCTTT
CASSQGTQGTEAFF
>-|TRBV10-3|TRBJ1-1|-
TGTGCCATCAGTGAACAGATAATGAACACTGAAGCTTTCTTT
CAISEQIMNTEAFF
>-|TRBV5-1|TRBJ2-3|-
TGCGCCAGCGGTACCGGGGACAAGTTCACAGATACGCAGTATTTT
CASGTGDKFTDTQYF
>-|TRBV28|TRBJ1-1|-
TGTGCCAGCAGTTTCTTTGGGGGAGGTCGGCTCACTGAAGCTTTCTTT
CASSFFGGGRLTEAFF
>-|TRBV2|TRBJ2-5|-
TGTGCCAGCTTATTAAGAGGGGAGACCCAGTACTTC
CASLLRGETQYF
>-|TRBV10-3|TRBJ1-2|-
TGTGCCATCAGGGACAGCTCGGATGGCTACACCTTC
CAIRDSSDGYTF
>TRBD2|TRBV19|TRBJ2-1|-
TGTGCCTGCCAACTAGCGGGGGGGCTAAATGAGCAGTTCTTC
CACQLAGGLNEQFF
>-|TRBV2|TRBJ1-6|few
TGTGCCAGCAGGGATACAGGAGGGGCGGTCTATAATTCACCCCTCCACTTT
CASRDTGGAVYNSPLHF